Listed below are T cell receptor beta chains from one sample, sequenced in a study of control samples from healthy donors and cancer patients. Profiling relied on immunoSEQ multiplex PCR, and the TCRdb table lists in-frame clones only, not all of them. This table has about 130,000 clones, just under 95% appearing once. The material sequenced was blood. Every receptor here comes from a man aged 25-40 years in good health. Each CDR3 is given with its conserved first and last residue. The D gene is left open where the match is weak.

TRBV3-1/TRBV3-2 - CASQGGQLYGYTF
TRBV27 - CASSAGVSYEQYF
TRBV4-3 TRBD1 CASSQVYRGYNEQFF
TRBV6-6 - CASSYGVAEQYF
TRBV5-6 - CASSWDGNTEAFF
TRBV30 - CVGLEGRGQETQYF
TRBV19 TRBD2 CASTPNPGGGGRGNEQFF
TRBV7-9 TRBD1 CASSLGQGYDEQFF
TRBV28 - CASSLGQARAFF
TRBV6-2/TRBV6-3 - CASSYVGQTSYNEQFF
TRBV18 - CASSSNAGGVQPQHF
TRBV18 TRBD1 CASSPWARGTHQPQHF
TRBV3-1/TRBV3-2 - CASSPSGTAFTGELFF
TRBV28 TRBD1 CASSPMDRGPNSPLHF
TRBV7-2 TRBD1 CASSLLGQDLNYGYTF
TRBV29-1 - CSVEGSTDTQYF
TRBV7-2 TRBD1 CASSSQGVGDTQYF
TRBV7-2 - CASSLGLGTTGELFF
TRBV11-2 - CASSLDPGMNTEAFF
TRBV7-3 TRBD1 CASSLGTGRGGYTF
TRBV9 TRBD2 CASSVVVSGSTSGEQFF
TRBV15 TRBD1 CATSADRGLYSNQPQHF
TRBV6-6 - CASSYQSYSNQPQHF
TRBV6-5 - CASKDGPSGGPLHF
TRBV4-1 TRBD2 CASGRGLAGEQYF
TRBV7-2 TRBD1 CASSPDRDRLTEAFF
TRBV15 TRBD1 CATSRTFGTVPGYTF
TRBV25-1 - CASSEYVGADTEAFF
TRBV3-1/TRBV3-2 - CASSQSTSSQFF
TRBV5-1 TRBD2 CASSPEVAGRTGELFF
TRBV27 TRBD2 CASSLSPGLANTGELFF
TRBV14 - CASSQVPGSTEAFF
TRBV7-2 - CASSLAGLGETQYF
TRBV12-5 TRBD1 CASGASGGQETQYF
TRBV19 - CASRGAQWSNQPQHF
TRBV20-1 - CSARSSFGYTF
TRBV7-2 - CASSPAAFQPQHF
TRBV7-6 - CASSLGRGFYNEQFF
TRBV30 TRBD1 CAWRTGGWRDGYTF
TRBV30 - CAWSVQGTTQYF
TRBV29-1 - CSVEGGRDGYTF
TRBV4-1 - CAGVPVYGGAYTGELFF
TRBV2 - CASREIDTQYF
TRBV2 - CASSTMVGEKLFF
TRBV18 TRBD1 CASRRLRDRGEKLFF
TRBV30 TRBD1 CAWGVQGQENQPQHF
TRBV28 - CASRVGGAEHGYTF
TRBV6-5 - CASSYSKSGEQYF
TRBV27 TRBD2 CASSREAGLQETQYF